The T cell receptor beta chain described here comes from a study of blood T cell repertoires in COVID-19. The CDR3 contains 14 residues. The trim removed 7 bases at V and 5 bases at J, leaving 9 bases unmatched. Looked up from germline, CDR1 is SNHLY and CDR2 is FYNNEI. Study processing details: Amplification of reference gene primers was used by the study to estimate nucleated cell counts. Clones were read by immunoSEQ multiplex PCR, and TCRdb kept only the in-frame ones, dropping some. V, J and clone size derive from that table, while D and trimming were established from the DNA sequence. The table includes 220,000 or so clones, roughly four fifths detected once. Patients in Seattle were enrolled during active infection, then followed longitudinally.

The rearrangement links TRBV2 to TRBJ2-5, with TRBD1 matching over 8 bases. Sequencing was performed on peripheral blood. The receptor's source is an elderly woman with COVID-19, enrolled during active disease. The DNA of the CDR3 is TGTGCCAGCACCTGGACAGGGAGCGAGGAGACCCAGTACTTC. It is translated as CASTWTGSEETQYF.